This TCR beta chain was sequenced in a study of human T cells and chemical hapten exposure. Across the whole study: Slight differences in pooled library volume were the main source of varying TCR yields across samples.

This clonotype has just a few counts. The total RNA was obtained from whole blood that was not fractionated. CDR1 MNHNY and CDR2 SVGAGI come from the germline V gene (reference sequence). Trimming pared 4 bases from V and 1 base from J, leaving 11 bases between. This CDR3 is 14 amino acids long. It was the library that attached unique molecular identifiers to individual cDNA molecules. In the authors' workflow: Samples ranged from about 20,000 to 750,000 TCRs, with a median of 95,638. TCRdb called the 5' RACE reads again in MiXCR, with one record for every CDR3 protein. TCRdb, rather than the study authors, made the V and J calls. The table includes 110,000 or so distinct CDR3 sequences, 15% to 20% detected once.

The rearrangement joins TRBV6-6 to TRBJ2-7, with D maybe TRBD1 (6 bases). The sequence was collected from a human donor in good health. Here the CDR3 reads CASSSPRGSYEQYF. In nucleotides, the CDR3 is TGTGCCAGCAGTTCCCCCAGGGGATCCTACGAGCAGTACTTC.